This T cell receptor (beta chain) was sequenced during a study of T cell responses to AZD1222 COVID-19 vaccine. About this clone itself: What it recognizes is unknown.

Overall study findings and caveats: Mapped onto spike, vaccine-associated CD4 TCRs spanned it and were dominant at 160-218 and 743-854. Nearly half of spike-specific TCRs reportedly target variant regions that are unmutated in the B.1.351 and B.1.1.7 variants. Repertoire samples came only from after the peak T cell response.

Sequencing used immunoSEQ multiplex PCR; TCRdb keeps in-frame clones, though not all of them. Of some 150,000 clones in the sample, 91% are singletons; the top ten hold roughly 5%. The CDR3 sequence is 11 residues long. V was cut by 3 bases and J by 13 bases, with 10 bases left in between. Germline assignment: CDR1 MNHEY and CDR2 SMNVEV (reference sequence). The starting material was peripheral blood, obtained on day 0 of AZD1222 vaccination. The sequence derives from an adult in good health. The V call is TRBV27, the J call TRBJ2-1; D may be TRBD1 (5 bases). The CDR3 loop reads CASSFRRDQFF. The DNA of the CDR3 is TGTGCCAGCAGTTTCCGCAGGGATCAGTTCTTC.